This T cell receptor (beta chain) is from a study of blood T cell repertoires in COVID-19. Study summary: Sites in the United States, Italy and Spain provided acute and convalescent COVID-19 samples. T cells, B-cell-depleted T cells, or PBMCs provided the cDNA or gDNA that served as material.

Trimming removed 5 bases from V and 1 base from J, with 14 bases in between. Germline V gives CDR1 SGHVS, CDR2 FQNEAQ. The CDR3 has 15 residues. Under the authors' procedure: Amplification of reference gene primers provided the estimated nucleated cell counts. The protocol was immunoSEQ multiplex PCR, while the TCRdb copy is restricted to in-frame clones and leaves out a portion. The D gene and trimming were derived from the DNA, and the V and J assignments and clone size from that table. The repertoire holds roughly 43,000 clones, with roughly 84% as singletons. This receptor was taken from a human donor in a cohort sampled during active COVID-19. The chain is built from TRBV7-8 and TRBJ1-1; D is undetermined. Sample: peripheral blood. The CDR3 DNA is TGTGCCAGCAGCCTCGTCTTGGGAGCGAACACTGAAGCTTTCTTT. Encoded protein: CASSLVLGANTEAFF.